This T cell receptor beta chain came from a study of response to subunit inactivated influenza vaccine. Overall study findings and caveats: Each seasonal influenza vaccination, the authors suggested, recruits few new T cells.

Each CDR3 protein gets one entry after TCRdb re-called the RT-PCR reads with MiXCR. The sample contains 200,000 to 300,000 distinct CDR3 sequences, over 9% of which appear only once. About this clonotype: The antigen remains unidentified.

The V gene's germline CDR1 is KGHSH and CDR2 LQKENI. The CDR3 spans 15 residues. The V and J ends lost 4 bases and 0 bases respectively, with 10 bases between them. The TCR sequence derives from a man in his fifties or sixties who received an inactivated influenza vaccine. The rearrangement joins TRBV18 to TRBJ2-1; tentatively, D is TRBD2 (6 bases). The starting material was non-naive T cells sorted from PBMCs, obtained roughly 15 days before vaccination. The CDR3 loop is CASSQGLYSYNEQFF. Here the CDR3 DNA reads TGTGCCAGCTCACAGGGACTGTACTCCTACAATGAGCAGTTCTTC.